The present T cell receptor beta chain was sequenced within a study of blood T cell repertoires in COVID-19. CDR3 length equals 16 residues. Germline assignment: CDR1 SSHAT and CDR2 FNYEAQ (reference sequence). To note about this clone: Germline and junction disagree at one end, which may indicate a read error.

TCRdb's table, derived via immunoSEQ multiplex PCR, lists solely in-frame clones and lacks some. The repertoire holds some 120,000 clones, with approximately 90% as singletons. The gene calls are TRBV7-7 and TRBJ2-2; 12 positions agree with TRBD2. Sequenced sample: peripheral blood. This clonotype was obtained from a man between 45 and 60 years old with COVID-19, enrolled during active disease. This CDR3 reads CASSLGLAGQGGELFF. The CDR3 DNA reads TGTGCTAGCAGCCTCGGACTAGCGGGGCAAGGAGGGGAGCTGTTTTTT.